These 2 T cell receptor beta chains originate from one sample sequenced in a study of cytomegalovirus exposure and HLA in healthy donors. The PCR had 60 Vbeta and 13 Jbeta primers. Sequencing used immunoSEQ multiplex PCR; TCRdb keeps in-frame clones, though not all of them. Here the sample spans around 85,000 clones, around three quarters being singletons. The sample consisted of PBMCs. The receptors originated from a male donor in good health and CMV-seronegative.

This clone has just one count. This CDR3 reads CASSANTGEEKLFF. DNA of the CDR3: TGTGCCAGCAGTGCTAACACAGGGGAGGAAAAACTGTTTTTT. The rearrangement uses TRBV6-1 and TRBJ1-4; TRBD1 matches at 7 bases. The CDR3 covers 14 residues. V was clipped by 4 bases and J by 8 bases; unmatched bases: 7. Germline CDR1 reads MNHNS; CDR2 reads SASEGT.

The CDR3 protein is CASSPGGWVNEQFF. The CDR3 region has the DNA TGTGCCAGCAGCCCAGGGGGCTGGGTAAATGAGCAGTTCTTC. This chain connects TRBV28 to TRBJ2-1; 8 bases fit TRBD1. Germline V CDR1 and CDR2: MDHEN, SYDVKM. The CDR3 totals 14 residues. The trim removed 6 bases at V and 7 bases at J, leaving 8 bases unmatched.